This T cell receptor (beta chain) was sequenced for a study of cytomegalovirus exposure and HLA in healthy donors. About the study: Within the Caucasian-associated ancestry cluster were roughly 79% of the roughly 360 genotyped donors.

The germline V gene encodes CDR1 SGHDT and CDR2 YYEEEE. This CDR3 is 11 amino acids long. Trimming removed 4 bases at V and 8 bases at J, with 7 bases between. The PCR contained 60 Vbeta and 13 Jbeta primers. Clones were sequenced by immunoSEQ multiplex PCR, and TCRdb holds only the in-frame ones, with some missing. This table holds roughly 150,000 clones, 64% found once. Remarks on this clone: Its antigen is currently unknown.

Study-wide results and caveats: Through in vitro validation, three CMV-associated chains were shown to be specific for CMV antigens. According to the study, around 160 TCR beta chains were cytomegalovirus-associated.

This TCR came from a woman aged 25 to 39 in good health and CMV-seropositive. The source material was PBMCs. This sequence joins TRBV5-6 and TRBJ2-1; TRBD2 might be the D (6 bases). The CDR3 DNA is TGTGCCAGCAGCCGGGGGTATGAGCAGTTCTTC. Translation gives CASSRGYEQFF.